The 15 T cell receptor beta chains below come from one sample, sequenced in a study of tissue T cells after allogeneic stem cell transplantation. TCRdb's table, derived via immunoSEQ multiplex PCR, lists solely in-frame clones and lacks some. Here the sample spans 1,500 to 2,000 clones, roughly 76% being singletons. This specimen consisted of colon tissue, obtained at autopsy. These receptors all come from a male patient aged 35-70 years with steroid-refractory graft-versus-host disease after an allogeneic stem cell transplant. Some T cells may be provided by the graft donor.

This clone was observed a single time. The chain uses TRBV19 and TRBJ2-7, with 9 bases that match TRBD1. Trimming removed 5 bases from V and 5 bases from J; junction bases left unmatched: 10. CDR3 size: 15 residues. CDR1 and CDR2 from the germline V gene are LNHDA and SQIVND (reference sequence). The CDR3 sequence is CASSLDLTGGDEQYF. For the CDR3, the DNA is TGTGCCAGTAGTCTTGACCTCACAGGGGGCGACGAGCAGTACTTC.

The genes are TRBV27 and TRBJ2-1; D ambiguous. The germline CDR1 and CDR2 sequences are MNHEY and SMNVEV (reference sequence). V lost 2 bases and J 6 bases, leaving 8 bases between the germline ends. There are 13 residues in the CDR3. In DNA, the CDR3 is TGTGCCAGCAGTTTACCCCCGGCCAATGAGCAGTTCTTC. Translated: CASSLPPANEQFF.

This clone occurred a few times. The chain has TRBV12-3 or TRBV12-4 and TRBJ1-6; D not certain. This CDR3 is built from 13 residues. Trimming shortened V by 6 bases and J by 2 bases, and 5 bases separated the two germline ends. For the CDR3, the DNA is TGTGCCAGCAGCCCCACCTATAATTCACCCCTCCACTTT. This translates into CASSPTYNSPLHF.

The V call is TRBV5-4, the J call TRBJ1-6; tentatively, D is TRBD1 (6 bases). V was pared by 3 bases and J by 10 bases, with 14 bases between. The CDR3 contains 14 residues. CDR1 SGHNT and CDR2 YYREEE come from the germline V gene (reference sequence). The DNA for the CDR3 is TGTGCCAGCAGCTCGCAAAACAGGGACTCACCCCTCCACTTT. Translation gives CASSSQNRDSPLHF.

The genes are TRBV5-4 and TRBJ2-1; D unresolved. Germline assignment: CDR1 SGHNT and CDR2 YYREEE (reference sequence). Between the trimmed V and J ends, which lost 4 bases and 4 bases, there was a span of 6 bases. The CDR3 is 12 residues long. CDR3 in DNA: TGTGCCAGCAGCCTTAGTTACAATGAGCAGTTCTTC. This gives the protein CASSLSYNEQFF. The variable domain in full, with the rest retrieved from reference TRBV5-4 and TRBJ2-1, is ETGVTQSPTHLIKTRGQQVTLRCSSQSGHNTVSWYQQALGQGPQFIFQYYREEENGRGNFPPRFSGLQFPNYSSELNVNALELDDSALYLCASSLSYNEQFFGPGTRLTVL.

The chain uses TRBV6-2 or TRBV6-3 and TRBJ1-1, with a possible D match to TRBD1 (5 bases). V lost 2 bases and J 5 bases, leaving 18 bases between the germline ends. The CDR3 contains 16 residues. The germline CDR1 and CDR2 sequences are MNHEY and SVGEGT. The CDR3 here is CASSYSRQMGWTEAFF. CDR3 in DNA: TGTGCCAGCAGTTACAGCCGACAGATGGGCTGGACTGAAGCTTTCTTT.

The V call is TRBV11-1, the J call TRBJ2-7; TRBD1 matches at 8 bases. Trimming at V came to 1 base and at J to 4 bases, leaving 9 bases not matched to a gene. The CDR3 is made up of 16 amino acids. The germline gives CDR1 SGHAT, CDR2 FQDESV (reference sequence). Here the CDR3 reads CASSLGFGRGRYEQYF. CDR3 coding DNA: TGTGCCAGCAGCTTAGGTTTTGGCAGGGGGCGGTACGAGCAGTACTTC.

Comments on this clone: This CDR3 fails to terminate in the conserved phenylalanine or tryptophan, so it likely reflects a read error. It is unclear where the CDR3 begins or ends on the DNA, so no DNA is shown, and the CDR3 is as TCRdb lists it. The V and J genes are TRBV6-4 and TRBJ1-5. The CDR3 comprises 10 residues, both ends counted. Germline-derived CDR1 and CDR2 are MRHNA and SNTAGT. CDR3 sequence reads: CASTVGFGLR.

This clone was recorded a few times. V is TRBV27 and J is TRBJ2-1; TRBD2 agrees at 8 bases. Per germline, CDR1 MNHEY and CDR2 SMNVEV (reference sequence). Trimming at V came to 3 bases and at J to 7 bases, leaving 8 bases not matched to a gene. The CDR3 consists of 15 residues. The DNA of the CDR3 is TGTGCCAGCAGTTTTTCGAGCGGGGGCGAAAATGAGCAGTTCTTC. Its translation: CASSFSSGGENEQFF.

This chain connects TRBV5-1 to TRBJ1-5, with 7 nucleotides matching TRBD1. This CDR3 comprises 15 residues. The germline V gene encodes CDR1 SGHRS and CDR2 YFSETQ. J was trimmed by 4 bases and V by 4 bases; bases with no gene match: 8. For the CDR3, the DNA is TGCGCCAGCAGCCAGATACAGGACAGGAATCAGCCCCAGCATTTT. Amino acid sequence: CASSQIQDRNQPQHF. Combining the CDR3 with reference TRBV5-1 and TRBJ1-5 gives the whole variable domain KAGVTQTPRYLIKTRGQQVTLSCSPISGHRSVSWYQQTPGQGLQFLFEYFSETQRNKGNFPGRFSGRQFSNSRSEMNVSTLELGDSALYLCASSQIQDRNQPQHFGDGTRLSIL.

Written as DNA, the CDR3 is TGTGCCAGCAGGGACAGGGGGGGGAACACTGAAGCTTTCTTT. Translated: CASRDRGGNTEAFF. The chain employs TRBV2 and TRBJ1-1; 10 nucleotides match TRBD1. Germline CDR1 reads SNHLY; CDR2 reads FYNNEI. Germline trimming cut 6 bases from V and 1 base from J; bases unmatched to any gene: 2. This CDR3 has 14 residues.

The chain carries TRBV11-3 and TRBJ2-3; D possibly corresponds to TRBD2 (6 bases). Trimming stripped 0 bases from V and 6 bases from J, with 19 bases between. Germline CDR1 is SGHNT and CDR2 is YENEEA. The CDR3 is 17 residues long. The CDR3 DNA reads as TGTGCCAGCAGCTTAGATCGGACGGGGGTTGGTCCCGATACGCAGTATTTT. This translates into CASSLDRTGVGPDTQYF.

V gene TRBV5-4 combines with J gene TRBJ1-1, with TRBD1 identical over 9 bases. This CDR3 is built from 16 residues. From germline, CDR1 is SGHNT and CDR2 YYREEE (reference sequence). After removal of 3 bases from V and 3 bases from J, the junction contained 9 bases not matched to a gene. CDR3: CASSSGTGFPHTEAFF. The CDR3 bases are TGTGCCAGCAGCTCCGGGACAGGGTTTCCTCACACTGAAGCTTTCTTT. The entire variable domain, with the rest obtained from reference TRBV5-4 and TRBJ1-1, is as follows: ETGVTQSPTHLIKTRGQQVTLRCSSQSGHNTVSWYQQALGQGPQFIFQYYREEENGRGNFPPRFSGLQFPNYSSELNVNALELDDSALYLCASSSGTGFPHTEAFFGQGTRLTVV.

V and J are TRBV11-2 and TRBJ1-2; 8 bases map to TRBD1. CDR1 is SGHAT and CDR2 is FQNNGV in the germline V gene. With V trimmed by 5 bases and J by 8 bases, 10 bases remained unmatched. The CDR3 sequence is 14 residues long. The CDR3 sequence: CASSPRTGRGGYTF. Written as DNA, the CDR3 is TGTGCCAGCAGCCCCCGGACAGGGCGGGGGGGCTACACCTTC.

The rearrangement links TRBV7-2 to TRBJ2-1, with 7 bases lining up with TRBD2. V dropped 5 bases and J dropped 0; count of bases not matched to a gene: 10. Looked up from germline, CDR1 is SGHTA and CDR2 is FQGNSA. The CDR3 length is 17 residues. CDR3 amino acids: CASSKRGTQSSYNEQFF. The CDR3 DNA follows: TGTGCCAGCAGCAAGCGGGGCACCCAGAGCTCCTACAATGAGCAGTTCTTC.